This T cell receptor (beta chain) was sequenced in a study of CD8+CD57+ T cells in acquired aplastic anemia. Study-level findings and limits: Around 27 sequences, all CD8+ CDR3, were shared between patients and controls.

In this sample, this clonotype turned up a few times. Its antigen is unknown. Trimming pared 5 bases from V and 0 bases from J, leaving 13 bases between. Germline V gene lookup returns CDR1 SGHVS and CDR2 FQNEAQ. This CDR3 has 15 residues. Those patients picked for sequencing had displayed CD8+CD57+ cell expansion on flow cytometry. The cohort consisted entirely of patients having severe acquired aplastic anemia. Genomic DNA acted as the template from which TCR beta VDJ combination and CDR3 sequence profiling were carried out. Each CDR3 protein is one row after TCRdb ran MiXCR on the reads. Of around 130,000 distinct CDR3 sequences listed, about 50% were seen once; the top ten hold roughly 30%.

The TCR was taken from a human donor with aplastic anemia. Sequenced: sorted CD4+, CD8+, or CD8+CD57+ T cells (not recorded which) from PBMCs. The chain joins TRBV7-8 to TRBJ1-1; maybe TRBD1 (5 bases). The CDR3 nucleotides read TGTGCCAGCAGCCACGGCGGACATGTGAACACTGAAGCTTTCTTT. Translation: CASSHGGHVNTEAFF.